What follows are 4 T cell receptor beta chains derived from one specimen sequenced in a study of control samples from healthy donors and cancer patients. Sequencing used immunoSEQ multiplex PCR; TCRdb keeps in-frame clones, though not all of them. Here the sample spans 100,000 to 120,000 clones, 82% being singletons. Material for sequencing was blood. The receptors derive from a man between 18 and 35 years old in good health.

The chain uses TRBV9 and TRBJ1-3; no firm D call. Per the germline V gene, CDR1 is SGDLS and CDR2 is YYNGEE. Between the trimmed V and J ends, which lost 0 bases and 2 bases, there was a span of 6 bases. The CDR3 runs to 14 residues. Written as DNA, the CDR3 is TGTGCCAGCAGCGTAGCGGGAACTGGAAACACCATATATTTT. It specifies CASSVAGTGNTIYF.

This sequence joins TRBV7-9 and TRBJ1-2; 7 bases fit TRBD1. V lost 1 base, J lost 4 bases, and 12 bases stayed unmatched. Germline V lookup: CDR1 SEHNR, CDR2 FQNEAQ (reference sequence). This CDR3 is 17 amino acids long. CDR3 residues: CASSLVGGGTDSYGYTF. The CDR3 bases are TGTGCCAGCAGCTTAGTAGGGGGAGGGACAGACTCCTATGGCTACACCTTC.

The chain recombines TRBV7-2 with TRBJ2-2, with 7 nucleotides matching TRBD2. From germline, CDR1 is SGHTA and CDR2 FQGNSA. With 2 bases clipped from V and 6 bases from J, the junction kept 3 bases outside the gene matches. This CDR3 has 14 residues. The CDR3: CASSLSGVPGELFF. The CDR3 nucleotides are TGTGCCAGCAGCTTAAGCGGGGTCCCCGGGGAGCTGTTTTTT.

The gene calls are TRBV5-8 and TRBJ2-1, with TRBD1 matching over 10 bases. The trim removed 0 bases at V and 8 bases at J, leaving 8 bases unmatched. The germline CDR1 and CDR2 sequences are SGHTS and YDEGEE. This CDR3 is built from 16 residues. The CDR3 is CASSLGTGGKGDEQFF. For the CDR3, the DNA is TGTGCCAGCAGCTTGGGGACAGGGGGGAAGGGTGATGAGCAGTTCTTC.